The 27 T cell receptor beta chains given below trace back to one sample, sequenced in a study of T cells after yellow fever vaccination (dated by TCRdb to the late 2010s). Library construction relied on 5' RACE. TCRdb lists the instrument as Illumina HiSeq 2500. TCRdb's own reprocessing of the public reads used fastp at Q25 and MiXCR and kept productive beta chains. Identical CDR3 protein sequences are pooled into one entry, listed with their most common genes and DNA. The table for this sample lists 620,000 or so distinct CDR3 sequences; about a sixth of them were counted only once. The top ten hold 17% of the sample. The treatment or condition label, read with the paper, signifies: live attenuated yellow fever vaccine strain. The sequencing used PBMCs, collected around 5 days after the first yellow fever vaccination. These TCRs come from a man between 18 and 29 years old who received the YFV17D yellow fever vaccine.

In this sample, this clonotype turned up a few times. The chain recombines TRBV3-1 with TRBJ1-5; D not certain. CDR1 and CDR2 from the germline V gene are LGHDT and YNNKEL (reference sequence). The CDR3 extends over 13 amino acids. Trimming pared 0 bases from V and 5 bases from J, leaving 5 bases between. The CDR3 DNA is TGTGCCAGCAGCCAAGATTATTATCAGCCCCAGCATTTT. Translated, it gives CASSQDYYQPQHF. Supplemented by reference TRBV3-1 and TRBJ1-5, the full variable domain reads DTAVSQTPKYLVTQMGNDKSIKCEQNLGHDTMYWYKQDSKKFLKIMFSYNNKELIINETVPNRFSPKSPDKAHLNLHINSLELGDSAVYFCASSQDYYQPQHFGDGTRLSIL.

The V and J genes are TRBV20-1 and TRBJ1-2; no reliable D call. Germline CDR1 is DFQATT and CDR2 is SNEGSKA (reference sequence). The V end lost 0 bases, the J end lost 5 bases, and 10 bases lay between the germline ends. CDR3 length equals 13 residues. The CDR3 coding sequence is TGCAGTGCTAGAGAAGGCTTGTGGTATGGCTACACCTTC. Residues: CSAREGLWYGYTF.

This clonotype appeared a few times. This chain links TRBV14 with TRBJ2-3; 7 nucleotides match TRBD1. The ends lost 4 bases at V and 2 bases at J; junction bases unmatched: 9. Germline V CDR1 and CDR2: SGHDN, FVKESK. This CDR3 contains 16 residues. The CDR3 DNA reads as TGTGCCAGCAGCCTCCAAAGGGGGCCGAACACAGATACGCAGTATTTT. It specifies CASSLQRGPNTDTQYF.

The CDR3 sequence is CASSLVRSPAGPEGGYTF. CDR3 DNA: TGTGCCAGCAGCTTAGTGCGCAGCCCGGCGGGGCCCGAGGGAGGCTACACCTTC. The chain recombines TRBV11-1 with TRBJ1-2, with D possibly being TRBD1 (5 bases). CDR1 and CDR2 from the germline V gene are SGHAT and FQDESV (reference sequence). The CDR3 loop spans 18 amino acids. V dropped 1 base and J dropped 8 bases, with 26 bases sitting between them.

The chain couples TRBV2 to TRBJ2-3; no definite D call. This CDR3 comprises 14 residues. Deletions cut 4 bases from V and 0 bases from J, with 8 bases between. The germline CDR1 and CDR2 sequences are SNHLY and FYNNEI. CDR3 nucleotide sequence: TGTGCCAGCAGTGGAGGAAGGAGCACAGATACGCAGTATTTT. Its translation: CASSGGRSTDTQYF.

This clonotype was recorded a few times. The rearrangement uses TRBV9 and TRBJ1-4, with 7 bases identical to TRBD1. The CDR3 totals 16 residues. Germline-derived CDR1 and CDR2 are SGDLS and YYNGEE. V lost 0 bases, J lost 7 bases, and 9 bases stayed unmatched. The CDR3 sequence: CASSVEGGQYGEKLFF. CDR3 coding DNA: TGTGCCAGCAGCGTAGAGGGGGGACAGTACGGTGAAAAACTGTTTTTT.

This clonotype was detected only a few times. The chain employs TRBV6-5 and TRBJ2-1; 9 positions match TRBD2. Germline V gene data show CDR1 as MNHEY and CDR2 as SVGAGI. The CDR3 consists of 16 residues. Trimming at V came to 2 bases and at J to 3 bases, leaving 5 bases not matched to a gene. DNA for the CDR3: TGTGCCAGCAGTTACGGAGCGGGGGGATTCTACAATGAGCAGTTCTTC. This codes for CASSYGAGGFYNEQFF.

CDR3 sequence reads: CASTQDGTSKFF. CDR3 coding DNA: TGTGCCAGCACCCAAGACGGGACTAGCAAGTTCTTC. This rearrangement joins TRBV2 to TRBJ2-1; 9 bases are a match to TRBD2. The trim removed 7 bases at V and 14 bases at J, leaving 9 bases unmatched. There are 12 residues in the CDR3. Germline CDR1 is SNHLY and CDR2 is FYNNEI.

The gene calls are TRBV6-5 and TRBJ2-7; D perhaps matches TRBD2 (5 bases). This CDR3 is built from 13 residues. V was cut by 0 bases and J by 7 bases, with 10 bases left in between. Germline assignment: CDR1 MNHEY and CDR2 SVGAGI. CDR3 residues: CASSYSRGGEQYV. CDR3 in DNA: TGTGCCAGCAGTTACTCGAGAGGAGGTGAGCAGTACGTC.

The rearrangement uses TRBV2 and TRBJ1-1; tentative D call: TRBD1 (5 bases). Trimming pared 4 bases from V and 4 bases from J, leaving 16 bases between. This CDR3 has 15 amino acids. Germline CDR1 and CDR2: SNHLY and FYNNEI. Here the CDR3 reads CASSGSGTRVTEAFF. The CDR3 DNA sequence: TGTGCCAGCAGTGGAAGCGGGACTAGGGTCACTGAAGCTTTCTTT.

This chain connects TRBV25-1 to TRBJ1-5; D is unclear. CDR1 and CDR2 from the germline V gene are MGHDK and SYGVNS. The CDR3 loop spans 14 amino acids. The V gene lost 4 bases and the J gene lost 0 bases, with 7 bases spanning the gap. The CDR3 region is CASSVSYSNQPQHF. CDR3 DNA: TGTGCCAGCAGTGTTAGCTATAGCAATCAGCCCCAGCATTTT.

The CDR3 loop is CSAREGGNSPLHF. The CDR3 DNA sequence: TGCAGTGCTAGAGAGGGGGGTAATTCACCCCTCCACTTT. The chain recombines TRBV20-1 with TRBJ1-6; possible D gene TRBD1, 5 bases. The CDR3 runs 13 residues. Per germline, CDR1 DFQATT and CDR2 SNEGSKA (reference sequence). Between the trimmed V and J ends, which lost 0 bases and 6 bases, there was a span of 6 bases.

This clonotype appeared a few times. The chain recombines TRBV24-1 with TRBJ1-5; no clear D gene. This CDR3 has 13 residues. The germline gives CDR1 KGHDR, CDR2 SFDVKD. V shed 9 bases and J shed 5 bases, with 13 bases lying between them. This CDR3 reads CATRARGDQPQHF. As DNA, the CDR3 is TGTGCCACCCGGGCCCGGGGAGATCAGCCCCAGCATTTT.

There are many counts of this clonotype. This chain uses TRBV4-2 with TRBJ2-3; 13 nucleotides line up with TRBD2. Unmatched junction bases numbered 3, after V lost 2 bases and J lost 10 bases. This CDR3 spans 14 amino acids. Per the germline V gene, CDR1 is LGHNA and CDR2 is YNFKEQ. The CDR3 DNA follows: TGTGCCAGCAGCCAACCGGGACTAGCGGGGCCGCAGTATTTT. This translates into CASSQPGLAGPQYF.

CDR3 protein: CAWSSRENQPQHF. The DNA of the CDR3 is TGTGCCTGGAGTTCCAGGGAAAATCAGCCCCAGCATTTT. The V gene is TRBV30, the J gene TRBJ1-5, with a tentative D call TRBD1 (5 bases). The V end lost 2 bases, the J end lost 4 bases, and 9 bases lay between the germline ends. Germline V gene sequence: CDR1 GTSNPN, CDR2 SVGIG (reference sequence). The CDR3 runs to 13 residues.

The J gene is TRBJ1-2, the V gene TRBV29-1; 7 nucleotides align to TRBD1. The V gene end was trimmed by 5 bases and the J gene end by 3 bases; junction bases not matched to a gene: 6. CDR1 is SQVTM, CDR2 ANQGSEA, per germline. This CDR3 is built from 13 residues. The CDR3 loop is CSVTGARYYGYTF. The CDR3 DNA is TGCAGCGTTACAGGGGCCAGATACTATGGCTACACCTTC.

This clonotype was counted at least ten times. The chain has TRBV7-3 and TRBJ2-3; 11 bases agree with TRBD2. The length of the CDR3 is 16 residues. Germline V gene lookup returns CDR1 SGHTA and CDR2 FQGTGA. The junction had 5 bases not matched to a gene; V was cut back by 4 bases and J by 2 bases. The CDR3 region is CASSSKTSGVTDTQYF. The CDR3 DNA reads TGTGCCAGCAGCTCCAAGACTAGCGGGGTCACAGATACGCAGTATTTT.

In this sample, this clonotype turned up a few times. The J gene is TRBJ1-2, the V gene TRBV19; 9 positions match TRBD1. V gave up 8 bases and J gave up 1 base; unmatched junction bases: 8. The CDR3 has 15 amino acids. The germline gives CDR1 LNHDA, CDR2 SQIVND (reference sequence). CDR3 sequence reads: CASEPGQGYNYGYTF. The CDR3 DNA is TGTGCCAGTGAACCGGGACAGGGTTATAACTATGGCTACACCTTC.

The CDR3 nucleotides read TGTGCCATCAGTGAGGAGCCAGCGGGGAGTACTGAAGCTTTCTTT. Amino acid sequence: CAISEEPAGSTEAFF. This chain connects TRBV10-3 to TRBJ1-1; D is ambiguous. Deletions cut 2 bases from V and 5 bases from J, with 15 bases between. The germline CDR1 and CDR2 sequences are ENHRY and SYGVKD. The CDR3 is made up of 15 amino acids.

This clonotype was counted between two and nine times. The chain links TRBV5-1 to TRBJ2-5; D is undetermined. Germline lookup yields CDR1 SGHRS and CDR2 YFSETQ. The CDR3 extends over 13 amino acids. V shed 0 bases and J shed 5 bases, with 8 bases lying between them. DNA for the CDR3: TGCGCCAGCAGCTTGGATACCAAGGAGACCCAGTACTTC. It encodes CASSLDTKETQYF. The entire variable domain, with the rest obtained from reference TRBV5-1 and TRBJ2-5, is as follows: KAGVTQTPRYLIKTRGQQVTLSCSPISGHRSVSWYQQTPGQGLQFLFEYFSETQRNKGNFPGRFSGRQFSNSRSEMNVSTLELGDSALYLCASSLDTKETQYFGPGTRLLVL.

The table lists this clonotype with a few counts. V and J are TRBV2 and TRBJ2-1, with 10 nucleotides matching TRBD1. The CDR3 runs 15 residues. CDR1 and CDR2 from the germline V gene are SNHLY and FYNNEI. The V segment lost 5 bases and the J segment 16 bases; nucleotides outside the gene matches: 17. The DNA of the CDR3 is TGTGCCAGCAGTCAGACTCGGGACAGGGGTACGATTAATTTCTTC. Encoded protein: CASSQTRDRGTINFF.

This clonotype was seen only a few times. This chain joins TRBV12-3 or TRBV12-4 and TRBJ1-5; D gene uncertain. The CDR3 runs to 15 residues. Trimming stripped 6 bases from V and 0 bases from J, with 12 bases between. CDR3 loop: CASSGWTGSNQPQHF. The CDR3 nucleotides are TGTGCCAGCAGCGGGTGGACGGGTAGCAATCAGCCCCAGCATTTT.

This chain's CDR3 is CASSATRNTEAFF. In DNA form, the CDR3 reads TGTGCCAGCAGTGCGACGAGAAACACTGAAGCTTTCTTT. V and J are TRBV12-3 or TRBV12-4 and TRBJ1-1; D is ambiguous. Trimming took off 5 bases at V and 2 bases at J, with 9 bases between the two ends. The CDR3 is 13 residues long.

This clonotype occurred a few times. CDR3 sequence reads: CASSFLAAYEQYF. The CDR3 DNA reads as TGTGCCAGCAGCTTTCTAGCGGCCTACGAGCAGTACTTC. The V gene is TRBV11-2, the J gene TRBJ2-7, with 7 positions matching TRBD2. CDR1 is SGHAT, CDR2 FQNNGV, per germline. The J segment lost 2 bases and the V segment lost 3 bases, leaving 1 base of the junction unmatched. This CDR3 is built from 13 residues.

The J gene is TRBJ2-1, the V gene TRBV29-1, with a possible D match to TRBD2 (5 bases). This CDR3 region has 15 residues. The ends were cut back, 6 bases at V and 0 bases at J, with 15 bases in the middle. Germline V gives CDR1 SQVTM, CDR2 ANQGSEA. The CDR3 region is CSVGSRSGSYNEQFF. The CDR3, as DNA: TGCAGCGTGGGTTCGCGGAGCGGCTCCTACAATGAGCAGTTCTTC.

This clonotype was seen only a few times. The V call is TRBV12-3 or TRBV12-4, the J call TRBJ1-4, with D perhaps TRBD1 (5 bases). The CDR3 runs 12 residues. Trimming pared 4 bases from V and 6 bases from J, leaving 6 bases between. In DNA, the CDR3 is TGTGCCAGCAGTTGGGGGGATGAAAAACTGTTTTTT. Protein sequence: CASSWGDEKLFF.

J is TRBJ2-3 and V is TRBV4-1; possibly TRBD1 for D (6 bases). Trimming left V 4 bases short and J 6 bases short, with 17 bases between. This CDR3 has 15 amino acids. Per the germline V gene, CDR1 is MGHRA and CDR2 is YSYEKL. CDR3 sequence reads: CASSRYSTGGDTQYF. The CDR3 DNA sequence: TGCGCCAGCAGCCGCTACTCGACAGGTGGGGATACGCAGTATTTT.